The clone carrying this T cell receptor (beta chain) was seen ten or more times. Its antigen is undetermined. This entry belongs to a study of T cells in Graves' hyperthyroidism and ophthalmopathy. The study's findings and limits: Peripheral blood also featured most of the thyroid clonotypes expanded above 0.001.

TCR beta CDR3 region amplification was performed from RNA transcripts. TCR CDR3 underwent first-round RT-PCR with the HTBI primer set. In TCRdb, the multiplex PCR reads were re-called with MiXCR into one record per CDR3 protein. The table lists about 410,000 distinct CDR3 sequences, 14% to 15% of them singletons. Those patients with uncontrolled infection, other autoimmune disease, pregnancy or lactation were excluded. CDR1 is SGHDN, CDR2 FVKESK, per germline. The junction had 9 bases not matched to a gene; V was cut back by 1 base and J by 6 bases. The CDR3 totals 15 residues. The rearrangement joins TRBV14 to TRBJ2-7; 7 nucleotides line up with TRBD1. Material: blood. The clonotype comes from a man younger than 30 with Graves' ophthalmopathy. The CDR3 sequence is CASSQGVAGGGEQYF. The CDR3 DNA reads TGTGCCAGCAGCCAAGGGGTGGCAGGGGGTGGCGAGCAGTACTTC.